This T cell receptor (beta chain) was sequenced for a study of shared clonotypes between healthy human individuals. Overall study: CD4 naive and memory got three plates each, CD8 naive two, CD8 memory one.

Losses at the gene ends were 5 bases for V and 3 bases for J; bases not matched to a gene: 10. CDR3 length: 17 amino acids. CDR1 is SEHNR and CDR2 is FQNEAQ in the germline V gene (reference sequence). Sequencing used immunoSEQ multiplex PCR; TCRdb keeps in-frame clones, though not all of them. The sample records approximately 620,000 clones, 95% to 98% being singletons. Naive CD45RA+ and memory CD45RA-negative subsets were split from CD4+ cells. The TCR comes from a woman aged 25 to 45 in good health. The sample comprised naive CD4+ T cells sorted from blood. Subset here: CD45RA+ positively selected. The rearrangement joins TRBV7-9 to TRBJ2-1; 10 bases are shared with TRBD2. The CDR3 sequence is CASSTTIAGGYYNEQFF. Written as DNA, the CDR3 is TGTGCCAGCAGCACGACAATAGCGGGAGGATACTACAATGAGCAGTTCTTC.